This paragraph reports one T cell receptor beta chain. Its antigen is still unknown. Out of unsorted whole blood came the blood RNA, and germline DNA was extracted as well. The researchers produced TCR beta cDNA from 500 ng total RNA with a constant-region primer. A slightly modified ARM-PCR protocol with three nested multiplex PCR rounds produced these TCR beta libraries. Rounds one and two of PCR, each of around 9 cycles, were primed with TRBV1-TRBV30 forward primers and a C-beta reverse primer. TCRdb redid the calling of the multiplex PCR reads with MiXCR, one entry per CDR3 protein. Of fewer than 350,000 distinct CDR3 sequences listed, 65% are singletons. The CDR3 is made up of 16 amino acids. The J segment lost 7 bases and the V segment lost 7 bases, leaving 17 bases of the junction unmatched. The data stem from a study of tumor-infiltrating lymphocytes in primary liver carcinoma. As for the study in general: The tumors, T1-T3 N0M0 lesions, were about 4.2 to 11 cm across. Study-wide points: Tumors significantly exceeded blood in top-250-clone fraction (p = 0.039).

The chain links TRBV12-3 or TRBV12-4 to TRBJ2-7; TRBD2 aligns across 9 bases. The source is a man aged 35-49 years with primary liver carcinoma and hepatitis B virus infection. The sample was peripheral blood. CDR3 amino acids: CASTPGRAGGRNEQYF. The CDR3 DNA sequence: TGTGCCAGCACCCCGGGTAGAGCGGGAGGACGCAATGAGCAGTACTTC.